The clone carrying this T cell receptor (beta chain) occurred many times. Its target is not known. V was pared by 6 bases and J by 4 bases, with 9 bases of the junction left unmatched. Germline V gives CDR1 SGHRS, CDR2 YFSETQ. The CDR3 runs 14 residues. These data are taken from a study of CD8 T cells in ankylosing spondylitis. Each CDR3 protein is one row after TCRdb ran MiXCR on the 5' RACE reads. The sample consists of about 130,000 distinct CDR3 sequences, around 7% of them appearing once. Regarding the study as a whole: Matched ankylosing spondylitis synovial fluid reportedly showed significant enrichment of disease-linked clones.

The clonotype originates from a male donor with ankylosing spondylitis or in good health (not recorded which). The sequenced sample consisted of blood, either unsorted or a sorted T cell fraction (not recorded which). The chain recombines TRBV5-1 with TRBJ1-1; 7 positions match TRBD1. The DNA of the CDR3 is TGCGCCAGCACCCAACAGGGGTCCAGCACTGAAGCTTTCTTT. Its translation is CASTQQGSSTEAFF. Full variable domain (missing parts from reference TRBV5-1 and TRBJ1-1): KAGVTQTPRYLIKTRGQQVTLSCSPISGHRSVSWYQQTPGQGLQFLFEYFSETQRNKGNFPGRFSGRQFSNSRSEMNVSTLELGDSALYLCASTQQGSSTEAFFGQGTRLTVV.